The TCR beta chain described here comes from a study of breast tumors, draining lymph nodes, adjacent tissues. Study conclusions and caveats: Tumor and nontumor repertoires were significantly more similar in luminal-like than in basal-like breast cancer.

Axillary draining lymph nodes of breast cancer patients supplied the node samples. This clonotype appeared many times. Its matching antigen is unknown. TCRdb used MiXCR to reprocess the multiplex PCR reads, holding one entry per CDR3 protein. Among around 250,000 distinct CDR3 sequences listed, less than 40% were seen once. CDR1 is PRHDT, CDR2 FYEKMQ, per germline (reference sequence). The CDR3 is 14 amino acids. Losses at the gene ends were 3 bases for V and 3 bases for J; bases not matched to a gene: 2. The sample was axillary lymph node tissue. This chain connects TRBV13 to TRBJ1-5; 7 positions match TRBD1. This receptor was obtained from a female donor with breast cancer. Some clones in this sample may be carry-over from other donors' samples. CDR3 DNA sequence: TGTGCCAGCAGCTTGGGACAGAACAATCAGCCCCAGCATTTT. This sequence encodes CASSLGQNNQPQHF.